The clone carrying this T cell receptor beta chain was observed a few times. The V segment lost 4 bases and the J segment 2 bases; nucleotides outside the gene matches: 6. CDR1 and CDR2 (germline): SQVTM, ANQGSEA. CDR3 length: 17 residues. It was with 60 Vbeta and 13 Jbeta primers that the PCR ran. Clones were read by immunoSEQ multiplex PCR, and TCRdb kept only the in-frame ones, dropping some. Of 150,000 to 200,000 clones in the sample, about three quarters are singletons; the top ten hold 0.85% to 1.4%. This entry comes from a study of cytomegalovirus exposure and HLA in healthy donors. The specimen sequenced was PBMCs. The V and J genes are TRBV29-1 and TRBJ2-3; 16 nucleotides line up with TRBD2. The TCR was taken from a woman in her forties in good health and CMV-seronegative. The CDR3 protein is CSVGGTSGRAFTDTQYF. In DNA form, the CDR3 reads TGCAGCGTTGGTGGGACTAGCGGGAGGGCGTTCACAGATACGCAGTATTTT.